This T cell receptor beta chain derives from a study of blood T cell repertoires in COVID-19. The CDR3 loop spans 13 amino acids. Trimming cost V 5 bases and J 5 bases; bases outside gene matches: 5. The germline CDR1 and CDR2 sequences are SGHRS and YFSETQ. Only in-frame clones appear in the TCRdb table, and some are missing; sequencing was by immunoSEQ multiplex PCR. Of around 20,000 clones in the sample, roughly four fifths were seen once. Sample: peripheral blood. This rearrangement joins TRBV5-1 to TRBJ2-5; 8 nucleotides match TRBD2. The sequence came from a human donor in a cohort sampled during active COVID-19. The CDR3 nucleotides are TGCGCCAGCAGAAGCGGGAGCTACGAGACCCAGTACTTC. It encodes CASRSGSYETQYF.